Listed below are T cell receptor beta chains from one sample, sequenced in a study of blood T cell repertoires in COVID-19. Method: immunoSEQ multiplex PCR; TCRdb's copy keeps in-frame clones and lacks some. The profile covers approximately 96,000 clones, with roughly 90% appearing a single time and 2.9% taken by the ten largest. Sequencing used peripheral blood. The receptors originated from an elderly woman with acute or convalescent COVID-19. CDR3s leave out the opening cysteine and the closing phenylalanine or tryptophan. D genes are given only for firm matches. A clone size is listed for some rows: how often the clone was seen (once, few, many), or a class if it is expanded.

cdr3_aa clone_size j_call d_call v_call
ASSLQLAGGDTQY - TRBJ2-3 TRBD2 TRBV5-1
ASSYRDNSPLH - TRBJ1-6 - TRBV28
AISETANYGYT once TRBJ1-2 - TRBV10-3
ASSLSYGYT few TRBJ1-2 - TRBV11-2
ASSGQGITGELF - TRBJ2-2 TRBD1 TRBV5-1
ASSLPLFPGVLTGELF - TRBJ2-2 - TRBV7-9
ASGQPNTEAF - TRBJ1-1 - TRBV6-5
ASSAPRVQETQY - TRBJ2-5 - TRBV25-1
SVESQRGIHGYT - TRBJ1-2 - TRBV29-1
ASSDDRGTEAF - TRBJ1-1 TRBD1 TRBV2
ASSPGQGTDTQY - TRBJ2-3 TRBD1 TRBV2
ASRKRDYTDTQY - TRBJ2-3 TRBD2 TRBV7-2
ASSLLAGGLTEQF once TRBJ2-1 TRBD2 TRBV7-9
AWISGPTEAF - TRBJ1-1 - TRBV30
ASSLQGGDGNEQF - TRBJ2-1 - TRBV5-1
ASSAPGTALYGYT few TRBJ1-2 TRBD1 TRBV19
ASSPGVPSYNEQF - TRBJ2-1 - TRBV18
ASSLPGLAGYNEQF - TRBJ2-1 TRBD2 TRBV28
ASSHSGQGDEQY - TRBJ2-7 TRBD1 TRBV23-1
ASSTPSGRSYNEQF - TRBJ2-1 TRBD2 TRBV19
ASQYPGTAYGYT once TRBJ1-2 TRBD1 TRBV28
ASSTASGSYEQY - TRBJ2-7 TRBD2 TRBV18
ASSPDSHSFYT - TRBJ1-2 - TRBV7-2
ASSFRTQGGGVNSPLH once TRBJ1-6 TRBD1 TRBV11-2
ATSRDSSGGFNEQF - TRBJ2-1 TRBD2 TRBV15
SASPQGGSPLH - TRBJ1-6 - TRBV20-1
ASRGTGGPYEQY once TRBJ2-7 TRBD1 TRBV6-5
ASRTRGRSNQPQH - TRBJ1-5 TRBD1 TRBV19
STPGQGFGLGTEAF - TRBJ1-1 - TRBV29-1
AWSAPFLPLH once TRBJ1-6 - TRBV30
ASNPEGHTNTEAF - TRBJ1-1 - TRBV9
ASSLLSVRSGRSWEQY - TRBJ2-7 TRBD2 TRBV5-4
ASSIRRQGVGSPLH few TRBJ1-6 TRBD1 TRBV19
ASSYDRSHYGYT - TRBJ1-2 - TRBV7-2
ASRLAGGTYNEQF - TRBJ2-1 TRBD2 TRBV10-2
ASSLEGQGYGYT - TRBJ1-2 TRBD1 TRBV5-1
ASSLGTASTDTQY - TRBJ2-3 - TRBV13
AWSPLALNTEAF once TRBJ1-1 - TRBV30
ASSPRRSTEAF few TRBJ1-1 - TRBV9
ASSTGRGPSNTEAF - TRBJ1-1 TRBD1 TRBV19
ASGTQGAYGYT - TRBJ1-2 TRBD1 TRBV12-3/TRBV12-4
ASSLATGMVAF - TRBJ1-1 - TRBV12-3/TRBV12-4